This T cell receptor beta chain was profiled in a study of blood T cell repertoires in COVID-19. For the study at large: The United States, Italy and Spain provided the acute and convalescent COVID-19 samples.

In the original workflow: Nucleated cell counts were estimated from reference gene primer amplification. Repertoires were generated with immunoSEQ multiplex PCR, while TCRdb's copy carries only in-frame clones and drops some. That table supplies the V and J calls and clone size; D and trimming were determined from the DNA. The top ten hold around a fifth of the sample, which has about 61,000 clones, 88% seen once. Germline V gene sequence: CDR1 SGHVS, CDR2 FQNEAQ. CDR3 length: 14 amino acids. Trimming at V came to 1 base and at J to 5 bases, leaving 3 bases not matched to a gene. The chain combines TRBV7-8 with TRBJ1-1; TRBD1 matches 8 bases. Source material: peripheral blood. The clonotype originates from a woman in her fifties or sixties with active or convalescent COVID-19. The CDR3 DNA reads TGTGCCAGCAGCTTAGGACAGGGGCGGACTGAAGCTTTCTTT. Translation gives CASSLGQGRTEAFF.